The 26 T cell receptor beta chains below all came from one sample that was sequenced in a study of long-term antiretroviral therapy in people with HIV. Samples were assayed with immunoSEQ v3.0 at survey level. Here immunoSEQ multiplex PCR was the method, and the copy in TCRdb shows in-frame clones only, minus some. The sample records around 15,000 clones, 85% to 95% being singletons. Sample: unsorted PBMCs, taken approximately 11 years after starting antiretroviral therapy. These TCRs come from a young man with HIV.

The chain joins TRBV6-6 to TRBJ2-1; D might be TRBD1 (7 bases). V was clipped by 2 bases and J by 7 bases, with 15 bases between them. This CDR3 has 15 residues. Germline assignment: CDR1 MNHNY and CDR2 SVGAGI (reference sequence). The CDR3 sequence: CASSYPLTGRNEQFF. The CDR3 DNA reads TGTGCCAGCAGTTACCCCCTGACAGGGAGGAATGAGCAGTTCTTC.

The CDR3, as DNA: TGTGCCAGCAGTTACACTCAAGGGGGGGGGAACACTGAAGCTTTCTTT. Translated, it gives CASSYTQGGGNTEAFF. V usage is TRBV6-6 and J usage is TRBJ1-1, with D tentatively TRBD1 (6 bases). Germline values: CDR1 MNHNY, CDR2 SVGAGI (reference sequence). This CDR3 is 16 amino acids long. Trimming took 2 bases from V and 1 from J, leaving 14 bases between them.

The CDR3 region has the DNA TGCGCCAGCAGCTTGGGGGCAGGGGGAACAGATACGCAGTATTTT. It encodes CASSLGAGGTDTQYF. This chain uses TRBV5-1 with TRBJ2-3, with TRBD1 identical over 7 bases. This CDR3 contains 15 residues. V trimming: 0 bases; J trimming: 3 bases; junction bases outside the gene matches: 4. CDR1 is SGHRS and CDR2 is YFSETQ in the germline V gene.

The chain couples TRBV19 to TRBJ2-5; D is undetermined. Trimming removed 4 bases from V and 4 bases from J, with 10 bases in between. Germline V gene sequence: CDR1 LNHDA, CDR2 SQIVND (reference sequence). The CDR3 loop spans 13 amino acids. The CDR3 is CASSTWMGETQYF. The CDR3 bases are TGTGCCAGTAGTACTTGGATGGGAGAGACCCAGTACTTC.

V and J are TRBV5-8 and TRBJ2-7; D unclear. The CDR3 is 12 residues long. Germline assignment: CDR1 SGHTS and CDR2 YDEGEE. V was shortened by 2 bases and J by 2 bases, with 5 bases between the two germline ends. The CDR3 sequence: CASSLITYEQYV. CDR3 DNA: TGTGCCAGCAGCTTAATCACCTACGAGCAGTACGTC.

The chain has TRBV18 and TRBJ2-5, with 11 bases lining up with TRBD2. The CDR3 extends over 17 amino acids. The J segment lost 11 bases and the V segment lost 3 bases, leaving 17 bases of the junction unmatched. Germline values: CDR1 KGHSH, CDR2 LQKENI. CDR3 residues: CASSPNGTSGVSRWQYF. The CDR3 DNA is TGTGCCAGCTCACCCAACGGGACTAGCGGCGTGTCACGGTGGCAGTACTTC.

The V and J genes are TRBV9 and TRBJ2-2, with TRBD1 matching over 8 bases. V shed 4 bases and J 6 bases; nucleotides not matched to a gene: 11. CDR3 length: 16 residues. Germline lookup yields CDR1 SGDLS and CDR2 YYNGEE. CDR3 amino acids: CASSTQGAPPPGELFF. The CDR3 nucleotides are TGTGCCAGCAGCACCCAGGGGGCCCCCCCGCCCGGGGAGCTGTTTTTT.

The chain recombines TRBV19 with TRBJ2-1; 8 nucleotides line up with TRBD1. Germline CDR1 reads LNHDA; CDR2 reads SQIVND (reference sequence). V lost 5 bases and J lost 1; bases outside the gene matches: 13. The CDR3 is 18 residues long. This chain's CDR3 is CASSGSDRGLVSYNEQFF. The CDR3 DNA follows: TGTGCCAGTAGTGGGAGTGACAGGGGTCTGGTGTCCTACAATGAGCAGTTCTTC.

The chain has TRBV6-1 and TRBJ1-4; 9 bases agree with TRBD1. The CDR3 contains 15 residues. V lost 0 bases to trimming and J lost 7 bases; unmatched junction nucleotides: 3. Germline V lookup: CDR1 MNHNS, CDR2 SASEGT. CDR3 bases: TGTGCCAGCAGTGAAGCGACAGGGGGAAGTGAAAAACTGTTTTTT. Translation gives CASSEATGGSEKLFF.

This rearrangement joins TRBV5-5 to TRBJ1-3; no firm D call. Germline V gives CDR1 SGHKS, CDR2 YYEKEE (reference sequence). The ends were cut back, 6 bases at V and 8 bases at J, with 9 bases in the middle. The CDR3 is 11 residues long. Here the CDR3 reads CASTPSDTIYF. The CDR3 nucleotides are TGTGCCAGCACCCCCTCTGACACCATATATTTT. The full variable domain, with the rest looked up from reference TRBV5-5 and TRBJ1-3, is DAGVTQSPTHLIKTRGQQVTLRCSPISGHKSVSWYQQVLGQGPQFIFQYYEKEERGRGNFPDRFSARQFPNYSSELNVNALLLGDSALYLCASTPSDTIYFGEGSWLTVV.

The chain has TRBV5-6 and TRBJ2-5; 7 bases are shared with TRBD1. The DNA matches TRBJ2-7 better at its end, which makes the J call doubtful. Germline CDR1 and CDR2: SGHDT and YYEEEE. This CDR3 region has 14 residues. CDR3 nucleotides: TGTGCCAGCAGCTTACGACAGGGTCCCTACGAGCAGTACTTC. It is translated as CASSLRQGPYEQYF.

The J gene is TRBJ2-3, the V gene TRBV5-1; 7 bases line up with TRBD1. The CDR3 has 16 amino acids. Germline CDR1 reads SGHRS; CDR2 reads YFSETQ. The V gene end was trimmed by 0 bases and the J gene end by 6 bases; junction bases not matched to a gene: 10. In DNA, the CDR3 is TGCGCCAGCAGCTTGGGCGCAGGGGGAAGACCGGATACGCAGTATTTT. The encoded protein is CASSLGAGGRPDTQYF.

The chain employs TRBV7-3 and TRBJ2-1; 14 bases agree with TRBD2. In germline, CDR1 is SGHTA, CDR2 FQGTGA. The CDR3 has 14 residues. Trimming took 2 bases from V and 9 from J; bases not matched to a gene: 0. The CDR3 DNA reads as TGTGCCAGCAGCTTAGGGACTAGCGGGGGTGAGCAGTTCTTC. Its translation is CASSLGTSGGEQFF.

The genes are TRBV28 and TRBJ2-4; TRBD1 is a possible D gene (5 bases). Germline V lookup: CDR1 MDHEN, CDR2 SYDVKM. The CDR3 covers 15 residues. Between the trimmed V and J ends, which lost 5 bases and 7 bases, there was a span of 18 bases. The CDR3 reads CASSNSQAFDNIQYF. The CDR3 DNA sequence: TGTGCCAGCAGTAACTCACAGGCGTTCGACAACATTCAGTACTTC.

In DNA form, the CDR3 reads TGCGCCAGCAGCTACGACAGGCCAGTGAACACTGAAGCTTTCTTT. Encoded protein: CASSYDRPVNTEAFF. The rearrangement links TRBV5-1 to TRBJ1-1, with D tentatively TRBD1 (6 bases). The length of the CDR3 is 15 residues. V shed 3 bases and J shed 0 bases, with 12 bases lying between them. Germline values: CDR1 SGHRS, CDR2 YFSETQ.

The chain joins TRBV28 to TRBJ2-5; 9 positions match TRBD2. CDR1 and CDR2 from the germline V gene are MDHEN and SYDVKM. Unmatched junction bases numbered 7, after V lost 3 bases and J lost 5 bases. The CDR3 consists of 15 residues. The CDR3 reads CASSFGRGGRETQYF. The CDR3, as DNA: TGTGCCAGCAGTTTTGGGCGGGGGGGCCGGGAGACCCAGTACTTC. The variable domain in full, completed from reference TRBV28 and TRBJ2-5, reads DVKVTQSSRYLVKRTGEKVFLECVQDMDHENMFWYRQDPGLGLRLIYFSYDVKMKEKGDIPEGYSVSREKKERFSLILESASTNQTSMYLCASSFGRGGRETQYFGPGTRLLVL.

The chain couples TRBV29-1 to TRBJ2-5; no firm D call. This CDR3 is 13 amino acids long. CDR1 SQVTM and CDR2 ANQGSEA come from the germline V gene. Deletions cut 2 bases from V and 4 bases from J, with 11 bases between. CDR3 bases: TGCAGCGTTGAACGTGGTAGAGGAGAGACCCAGTACTTC. Its protein is CSVERGRGETQYF.

Regarding this clone: Additional DNA sequences in this sample encode the identical CDR3. The J gene is TRBJ1-1, the V gene TRBV12-1; the table's D gene call, TRBD1, was not cross checked with the DNA. TRBV12-1 is a pseudogene segment. CDR3 length: 14 residues. This CDR3 is CASSSDSLNTEAFF. DNA of the CDR3: TGTGCCAGCAGCTCCGACAGCCTGAACACTGAAGCTTTCTTT.

The CDR3 spells CASSLKSVLDTEAFF. The CDR3 DNA reads as TGTGCCAGCAGCCTAAAGTCCGTTTTGGACACTGAAGCTTTCTTT. The chain is built from TRBV11-3 and TRBJ1-1; D gene uncertain. Between the trimmed V and J ends, which lost 5 bases and 3 bases, there was a span of 16 bases. Germline loops: CDR1 SGHNT, CDR2 YENEEA. This CDR3 is built from 15 residues.

The chain recombines TRBV5-1 with TRBJ2-7; D not resolved. The length of the CDR3 is 15 residues. V lost 0 bases to trimming and J lost 3 bases, with 13 bases between them. Germline CDR1 reads SGHRS; CDR2 reads YFSETQ. CDR3 bases: TGCGCCAGCAGCTTGGCCCCGTCAGTTTTCTACGAGCAGTACGTC. Its translation is CASSLAPSVFYEQYV.

This chain connects TRBV15 to TRBJ2-6, with TRBD1 matching over 9 bases. V lost 4 bases, J lost 0 bases, and 10 bases stayed unmatched. CDR1 and CDR2 (germline): LNHNV, YYDKDF (reference sequence). The CDR3 runs 19 residues. The CDR3 DNA follows: TGTGCCACCAGCACGAACCGGGACAGGGTTACCTCTGGGGCCAACGTCCTGACTTTC. The encoded protein is CATSTNRDRVTSGANVLTF.

The rearrangement uses TRBV7-9 and TRBJ1-1; D call uncertain. V was trimmed by 2 bases and J by 6 bases, leaving 7 bases between them. From germline, CDR1 is SEHNR and CDR2 FQNEAQ (reference sequence). The CDR3 covers 12 residues. CDR3 DNA sequence: TGTGCCAGCAGCTTAACTGGGGCTGAAGCTTTCTTT. Translated, it gives CASSLTGAEAFF.

The chain uses TRBV7-9 and TRBJ2-5; D is undetermined. V was pared by 5 bases and J by 5 bases, with 9 bases between. In germline, CDR1 is SEHNR, CDR2 FQNEAQ (reference sequence). The CDR3 length is 12 residues. CDR3 sequence: CASSPPRETQYF. The CDR3 bases are TGTGCCAGCAGCCCCCCGCGGGAGACCCAGTACTTC.

The chain uses TRBV19 and TRBJ1-1; possibly TRBD1 for D (5 bases). CDR1 is LNHDA and CDR2 is SQIVND in the germline V gene (reference sequence). V lost 6 bases and J 2 bases, leaving 10 bases between the germline ends. This CDR3 has 13 residues. This chain's CDR3 is CASRWGGNTEAFF. The CDR3, as DNA: TGTGCCAGTAGGTGGGGGGGTAACACTGAAGCTTTCTTT.

J is TRBJ1-1 and V is TRBV6-5; no clear D gene. V lost 4 bases and J lost 2, with 14 bases in between. Germline assignment: CDR1 MNHEY and CDR2 SVGAGI. The CDR3 sequence is 15 residues long. CDR3 in amino acids: CASSSPVGRNTEAFF. CDR3 nucleotide sequence: TGTGCCAGCAGTTCCCCCGTTGGTCGAAACACTGAAGCTTTCTTT.

The rearrangement joins TRBV5-6 to TRBJ2-7; D gene ambiguous. This CDR3 has 14 amino acids. Germline CDR1 SGHDT, CDR2 YYEEEE. V lost 1 base and J 3 bases, leaving 11 bases between the germline ends. CDR3 residues: CASSLSPPDYEQYF. CDR3 DNA: TGTGCCAGCAGCTTGTCCCCCCCCGACTACGAGCAGTACTTC.